This T cell receptor (beta chain) was retrieved from a study of beta chain features in type 1 diabetes. Regarding the study as a whole: All four CD4+ subsets from Type 1 diabetes patients carried moderately but significantly shorter TCRB CDR3s.

As regards this clone: The antigen is undetermined.

Germline V CDR1 and CDR2: SGHAT, FQNNGV. The length of the CDR3 is 13 residues. Unmatched junction bases numbered 3, after V lost 3 bases and J lost 4 bases. All of the isolated RNA was reverse transcribed, so expressed TCRB transcripts were sequenced. The table came from immunoSEQ multiplex PCR; TCRdb's copy has only in-frame clones and leaves some out. The sample lists under 400,000 clones, roughly 12% occurring once. The receptor comes from a woman aged 18-35 years with type 1 diabetes. This rearrangement joins TRBV11-2 to TRBJ2-7; 7 nucleotides agree with TRBD1. Material: naive CD4+ T cells from blood. The CDR3 reads CASSFQGVYEQYF. Here the CDR3 DNA reads TGTGCCAGCAGCTTCCAGGGGGTTTACGAGCAGTACTTC.